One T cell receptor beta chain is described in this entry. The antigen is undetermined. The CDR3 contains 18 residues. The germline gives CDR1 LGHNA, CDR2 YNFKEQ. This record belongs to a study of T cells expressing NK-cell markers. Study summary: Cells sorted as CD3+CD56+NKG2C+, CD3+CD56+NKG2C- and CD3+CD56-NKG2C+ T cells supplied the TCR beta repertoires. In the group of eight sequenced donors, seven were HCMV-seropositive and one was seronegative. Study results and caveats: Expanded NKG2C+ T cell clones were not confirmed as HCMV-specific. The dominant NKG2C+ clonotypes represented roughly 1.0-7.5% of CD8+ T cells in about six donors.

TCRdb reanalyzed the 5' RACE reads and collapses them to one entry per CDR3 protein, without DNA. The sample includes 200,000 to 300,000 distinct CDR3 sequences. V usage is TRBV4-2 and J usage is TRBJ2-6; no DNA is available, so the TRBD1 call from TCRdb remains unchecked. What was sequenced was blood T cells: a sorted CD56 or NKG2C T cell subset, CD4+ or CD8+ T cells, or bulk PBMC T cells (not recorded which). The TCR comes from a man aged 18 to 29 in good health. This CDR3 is CASSQRDTRGSGANVLTF.